Following are 29 T cell receptor beta chains from one sample sequenced in a study of cytomegalovirus exposure and HLA in healthy donors. The study ran its PCR with 60 Vbeta and 13 Jbeta primers. Assay: immunoSEQ multiplex PCR; the TCRdb copy retains only in-frame clones and omits some. The repertoire holds 200,000 to 250,000 clones, with around 80% as singletons. What was sequenced was PBMCs. These receptor sequences come from a woman in her sixties or seventies in good health and CMV-seropositive.

This rearrangement joins TRBV14 to TRBJ2-2, with D maybe TRBD2 (5 bases). Per germline, CDR1 SGHDN and CDR2 FVKESK. This CDR3 comprises 16 residues. V was shortened by 3 bases and J by 2 bases, with 13 bases between the two germline ends. CDR3 nucleotide sequence: TGTGCCAGCAGCCAGAGAAGCGGTTTAAACACCGGGGAGCTGTTTTTT. Translated: CASSQRSGLNTGELFF.

The chain combines TRBV7-6 with TRBJ2-1, with D hard to call. V gave up 5 bases and J gave up 8 bases, with 10 bases separating them. CDR3 length: 12 amino acids. Germline assignment: CDR1 SGHVS and CDR2 FNYEAQ. CDR3 DNA: TGTGCCAGCAGCCATCTAGATTATGAGCAGTTCTTC. Residues: CASSHLDYEQFF.

The rearrangement joins TRBV18 to TRBJ1-3, with D unclear. Germline-derived CDR1 and CDR2 are KGHSH and LQKENI. CDR3 length: 16 residues. Deletions cut 4 bases from V and 0 bases from J, with 13 bases between. The CDR3 nucleotides read TGTGCCAGCTCACTCACGACATTAGACTCTGGAAACACCATATATTTT. This codes for CASSLTTLDSGNTIYF.

The chain combines TRBV6-1 with TRBJ2-5; the match to TRBD1 covers 10 bases. The CDR3 extends over 13 amino acids. Germline trimming cut 11 bases from V and 4 bases from J; bases unmatched to any gene: 7. From germline, CDR1 is MNHNS and CDR2 SASEGT. The CDR3 protein is CALGDRGGETQYF. The CDR3 DNA is TGTGCCTTGGGGGACAGGGGCGGAGAGACCCAGTACTTC.

The chain has TRBV4-3 and TRBJ2-5, with 10 bases fitting TRBD2. V lost 3 bases to trimming and J lost 4 bases; unmatched junction nucleotides: 14. Per the germline V gene, CDR1 is LGHNA and CDR2 is YSLEER. The CDR3 covers 18 residues. CDR3 amino acids: CASSHGRPSGGLIETQYF. The CDR3 DNA reads as TGCGCCAGCAGCCATGGCAGGCCTAGCGGGGGTCTGATAGAGACCCAGTACTTC.

The gene calls are TRBV6-1 and TRBJ2-7; D not certain. CDR3 length: 16 residues. In germline, CDR1 is MNHNS, CDR2 SASEGT. Trimming left V 2 bases short and J 4 bases short, with 18 bases between. CDR3: CASSEYGSERPYEQYF. CDR3 in DNA: TGTGCCAGCAGTGAATACGGTAGTGAGCGCCCTTACGAGCAGTACTTC.

The chain recombines TRBV10-1 with TRBJ1-5; possibly TRBD1 for D (5 bases). CDR1 and CDR2 from the germline V gene are WNHNN and SYGVQD (reference sequence). This CDR3 contains 16 residues. V lost 3 bases and J 1 base, leaving 13 bases between the germline ends. As DNA, the CDR3 is TGCGCCAGCAGTGAAAAGGGGAGGGTCAGCAATCAGCCCCAGCATTTT. Amino acid sequence: CASSEKGRVSNQPQHF.

This clone was seen only a few times. This chain links TRBV7-9 with TRBJ1-1; D gene unclear. The CDR3 length is 14 residues. V was cut by 2 bases and J by 4 bases, with 11 bases left in between. CDR1 is SEHNR and CDR2 is FQNEAQ in the germline V gene (reference sequence). The CDR3 DNA reads TGTGCCAGCAGCTTAAGCTACCCTAGCACTGAAGCTTTCTTT. The encoded protein is CASSLSYPSTEAFF.

This clone was counted a few times. The rearrangement uses TRBV6-6 and TRBJ1-2, with D unresolved. This CDR3 spans 13 amino acids. Germline assignment: CDR1 MNHNY and CDR2 SVGAGI (reference sequence). V was cut by 0 bases and J by 8 bases, with 10 bases left in between. The CDR3 is CASSYSPGRGYTF. CDR3 in DNA: TGTGCCAGCAGTTACTCCCCGGGGAGGGGCTACACCTTC.

The chain combines TRBV5-1 with TRBJ1-3; D is unclear. Trimming removed 0 bases at V and 0 bases at J, with 13 bases between. Germline CDR1 SGHRS, CDR2 YFSETQ. CDR3 length: 17 residues. The CDR3 DNA follows: TGCGCCAGCAGCTTGGGCGGCAGTTCAGACTCTGGAAACACCATATATTTT. Encoded protein: CASSLGGSSDSGNTIYF.

V and J are TRBV5-1 and TRBJ1-1; D is undetermined. Trimming took 0 bases from V and 7 from J, leaving 10 bases between them. CDR3 length: 13 residues. CDR1 is SGHRS and CDR2 is YFSETQ in the germline V gene. For the CDR3, the DNA is TGCGCCAGCAGCTTGGTCTCGGGGAGTGAAGCTTTCTTT. Residues: CASSLVSGSEAFF.

This chain joins TRBV5-6 and TRBJ2-5; TRBD2 aligns across 14 bases. Gene TRBJ2-7 matches the end of the DNA better, so the J call may be wrong. The CDR3 extends over 17 amino acids. Germline V gene data show CDR1 as SGHDT and CDR2 as YYEEEE. CDR3 amino acids: CASSLAGLAGGPYEQYF. The DNA for the CDR3 is TGTGCCAGCAGCTTGGCCGGACTAGCGGGGGGACCCTACGAGCAGTACTTC.

The chain has TRBV2 and TRBJ1-5, with D possibly TRBD1 on 5 matching bases. This CDR3 has 15 residues. The germline CDR1 and CDR2 sequences are SNHLY and FYNNEI. Trimming took 7 bases from V and 2 from J, leaving 15 bases between them. CDR3 nucleotide sequence: TGTGCCAGCACGCTACGGGGGTTCGGCAATCAGCCCCAGCATTTT. Protein product: CASTLRGFGNQPQHF.

The chain carries TRBV7-3 and TRBJ2-2; the D gene is possibly TRBD1 (5 bases). Trimming cost V 2 bases and J 5 bases, with 15 bases left between them. The CDR3 loop spans 16 amino acids. Germline V CDR1 and CDR2: SGHTA, FQGTGA. The CDR3 DNA follows: TGTGCCAGCAGCTTACAGGCGGCAGGGCAGACCGGGGAGCTGTTTTTT. Its protein product is CASSLQAAGQTGELFF.

This clone appeared a few times. The J gene is TRBJ1-2, the V gene TRBV5-1; D is ambiguous. This CDR3 is built from 14 residues. CDR1 is SGHRS and CDR2 is YFSETQ in the germline V gene. The ends were cut back, 4 bases at V and 4 bases at J, with 14 bases in the middle. Here the CDR3 reads CASSPVRGLYGYTF. Written as DNA, the CDR3 is TGCGCCAGCAGCCCGGTTAGAGGACTCTATGGCTACACCTTC. The complete variable domain, with remaining parts taken from reference TRBV5-1 and TRBJ1-2, reads KAGVTQTPRYLIKTRGQQVTLSCSPISGHRSVSWYQQTPGQGLQFLFEYFSETQRNKGNFPGRFSGRQFSNSRSEMNVSTLELGDSALYLCASSPVRGLYGYTFGSGTRLTVV.

This clone was observed a few times. The V gene is TRBV7-2, the J gene TRBJ2-3; D gene unclear. CDR1 is SGHTA and CDR2 is FQGNSA in the germline V gene. Trimming stripped 5 bases from V and 5 bases from J, with 8 bases between. The CDR3 is made up of 12 amino acids. The chain's CDR3 is CASSPNKDTQYF. CDR3 in DNA: TGTGCCAGCAGCCCCAACAAAGATACGCAGTATTTT.

The chain combines TRBV27 with TRBJ2-7; a possible D gene is TRBD2 (5 bases). Trimming took 5 bases from V and 3 from J, leaving 17 bases between them. Germline CDR1 reads MNHEY; CDR2 reads SMNVEV (reference sequence). The CDR3 is 15 amino acids. CDR3 protein: CASSKDPPDYYEQYF. CDR3 nucleotide sequence: TGTGCCAGCAGTAAAGACCCCCCCGACTACTACGAGCAGTACTTC.

This clone was found once. V usage is TRBV5-5 and J usage is TRBJ2-7; D possibly corresponds to TRBD2 (5 bases). Trimming cost V 0 bases and J 7 bases, with 14 bases left between them. Germline V gene lookup returns CDR1 SGHKS and CDR2 YYEKEE (reference sequence). The CDR3 totals 14 residues. CDR3 loop: CASSLDFGRREQYF. CDR3 coding DNA: TGTGCCAGCAGCTTGGATTTTGGCAGGAGGGAGCAGTACTTC.

The chain carries TRBV6-5 and TRBJ2-5; 8 bases line up with TRBD2. CDR1 is MNHEY, CDR2 SVGAGI, per germline. V shed 7 bases, J shed 5 bases, and the junction held 9 bases outside the gene matches. This CDR3 has 14 residues. The DNA for the CDR3 is TGTGCCAGCAAGACGGGGGGGGCCGGGGAGACCCAGTACTTC. Translating it yields CASKTGGAGETQYF.

This clone was seen only once. The CDR3 protein is CASSALDRDANTGELFF. CDR3 DNA: TGTGCCAGCAGCGCCCTAGACAGGGACGCGAACACCGGGGAGCTGTTTTTT. The chain joins TRBV5-5 to TRBJ2-2; 7 bases fit TRBD1. Per the germline V gene, CDR1 is SGHKS and CDR2 is YYEKEE (reference sequence). After removal of 4 bases from V and 0 bases from J, the junction contained 9 bases not matched to a gene. The CDR3 covers 17 residues.

The V call is TRBV29-1, the J call TRBJ2-5; 7 bases match TRBD1. Trimming removed 0 bases from V and 5 bases from J; junction bases left unmatched: 9. CDR1 SQVTM and CDR2 ANQGSEA come from the germline V gene. The CDR3 runs 15 residues. The CDR3 region has the DNA TGCAGCGTTGAAGATACTAAGGGGGCAGGGGAGACCCAGTACTTC. Protein: CSVEDTKGAGETQYF.

The chain employs TRBV19 and TRBJ2-3, with no clear D. Per germline, CDR1 LNHDA and CDR2 SQIVND (reference sequence). V was pared by 3 bases and J by 6 bases, with 10 bases between. CDR3 size: 13 residues. CDR3 nucleotides: TGTGCCAGTAGTATTCTTCAGGCGGATACGCAGTATTTT. Amino acids: CASSILQADTQYF.

The chain employs TRBV5-6 and TRBJ1-1; 7 bases are shared with TRBD1. This CDR3 region has 14 residues. J lost 10 bases, V lost 4 bases, and 13 bases had no gene match. The germline V gene encodes CDR1 SGHDT and CDR2 YYEEEE. In DNA, the CDR3 is TGTGCCAGCAGCCCCGACCCGACAGGGTTGGGAGCTTTCTTT. Translation: CASSPDPTGLGAFF.

The V gene is TRBV10-2, the J gene TRBJ1-1, with 9 bases lining up with TRBD1. The V and J ends lost 10 bases and 0 bases, in that order; junction bases with no gene match: 3. The CDR3 runs 13 residues. The germline V gene has CDR1 WSHSY and CDR2 SAAADI. The CDR3 bases are TGCGCCACGAACAGGGGGCTGAACACTGAAGCTTTCTTT. This encodes CATNRGLNTEAFF.

J is TRBJ2-2 and V is TRBV2; possibly TRBD1 for D (6 bases). The V gene lost 2 bases and the J gene lost 4 bases, with 8 bases spanning the gap. The CDR3 extends over 14 amino acids. Germline CDR1 reads SNHLY; CDR2 reads FYNNEI. CDR3 DNA sequence: TGTGCCAGCAGTGAAAGGGGGATCACCGGGGAGCTGTTTTTT. Its translation: CASSERGITGELFF.

DNA of the CDR3: TGTGCCAGCAGTCAACTAGCGGGGGGGCGGTACGAGCAGTACTTC. Its protein product is CASSQLAGGRYEQYF. The rearrangement joins TRBV7-2 to TRBJ2-7; 13 positions match TRBD2. CDR1 is SGHTA, CDR2 FQGNSA, per germline. The CDR3 sequence is 15 residues long. The junction had 6 bases not matched to a gene; V was cut back by 6 bases and J by 4 bases.

The chain couples TRBV6-1 to TRBJ1-2; possibly TRBD1 for D (6 bases). CDR1 MNHNS and CDR2 SASEGT come from the germline V gene. The CDR3 has 14 amino acids. Trimming took 1 base from V and 5 from J, leaving 11 bases between them. CDR3 bases: TGTGCCAGCAGTGAAGGGGGACACGCATATGGCTACACCTTC. It is translated as CASSEGGHAYGYTF.

In this sample, this clone turned up a few times. The chain uses TRBV4-3 and TRBJ2-7; D not resolved. The V end lost 0 bases, the J end lost 3 bases, and 6 bases lay between the germline ends. The germline gives CDR1 LGHNA, CDR2 YSLEER. This CDR3 spans 13 amino acids. The CDR3 region is CASSQDQNYEQYF. The CDR3 coding sequence is TGCGCCAGCAGCCAAGACCAGAACTACGAGCAGTACTTC.

There are a few counts of this clone. The rearrangement links TRBV7-2 to TRBJ2-5; possible D gene TRBD1, 6 bases. Trimming shortened V by 1 base and J by 1 base, and 13 bases separated the two germline ends. The CDR3 contains 16 residues. Looked up from germline, CDR1 is SGHTA and CDR2 is FQGNSA. DNA for the CDR3: TGTGCCAGCAGCTTAGGTCGGGGACACTTCCAAGAGACCCAGTACTTC. Protein product: CASSLGRGHFQETQYF.